The sequence of this T cell receptor beta chain was determined in a study of blood T cell repertoires in COVID-19. Study-wide context: The cDNA or gDNA used as material had been derived from T cells, B-cell-depleted T cells, or PBMCs.

In the authors' workflow: Reference gene primers were amplified, and this amplification served to estimate nucleated cell counts. Sequencing used immunoSEQ multiplex PCR; TCRdb keeps in-frame clones, though not all of them. V and J calls and clone size are copied from that table; D and trimming were computed from the DNA. The sample shows 130,000 to 150,000 clones, 80% of them seen only once. This CDR3 region has 14 residues. Trimming left V 6 bases short and J 6 bases short, with 18 bases between. Germline lookup yields CDR1 MNHEY and CDR2 SVGAGI. The receptor was isolated from a man aged 65 to 79 who had recovered from COVID-19. V gene TRBV6-5 combines with J gene TRBJ2-7; D might be TRBD1 (5 bases). The sample consisted of peripheral blood. CDR3 nucleotide sequence: TGTGCCAGCAGCTACACCCTGACAGTCCCCGAGCAGTACTTC. It encodes CASSYTLTVPEQYF.